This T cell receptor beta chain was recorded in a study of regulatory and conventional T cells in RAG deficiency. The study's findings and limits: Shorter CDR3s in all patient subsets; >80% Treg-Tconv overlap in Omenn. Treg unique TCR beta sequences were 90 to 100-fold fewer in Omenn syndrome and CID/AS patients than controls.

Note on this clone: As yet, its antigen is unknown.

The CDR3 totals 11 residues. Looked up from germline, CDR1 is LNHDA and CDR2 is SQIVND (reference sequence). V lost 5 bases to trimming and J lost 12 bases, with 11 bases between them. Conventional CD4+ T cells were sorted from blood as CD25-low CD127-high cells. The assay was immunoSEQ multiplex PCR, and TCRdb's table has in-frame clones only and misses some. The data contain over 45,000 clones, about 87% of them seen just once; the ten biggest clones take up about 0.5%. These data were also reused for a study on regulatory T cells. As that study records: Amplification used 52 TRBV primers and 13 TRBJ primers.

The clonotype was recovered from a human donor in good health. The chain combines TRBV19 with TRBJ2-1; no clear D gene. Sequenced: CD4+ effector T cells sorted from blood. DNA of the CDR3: TGTGCCAGTAGTTCCATAGTGGGGCAGTTCTTC. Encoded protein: CASSSIVGQFF.